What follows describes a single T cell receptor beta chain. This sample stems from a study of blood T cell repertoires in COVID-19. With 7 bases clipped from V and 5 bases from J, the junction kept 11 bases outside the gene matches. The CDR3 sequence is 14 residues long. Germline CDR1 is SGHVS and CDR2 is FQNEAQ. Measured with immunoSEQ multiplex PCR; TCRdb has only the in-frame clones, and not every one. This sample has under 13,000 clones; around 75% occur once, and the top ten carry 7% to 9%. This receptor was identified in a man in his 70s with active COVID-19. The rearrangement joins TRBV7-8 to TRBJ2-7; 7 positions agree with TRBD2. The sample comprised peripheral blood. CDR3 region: CASNSVWGGNEQYF. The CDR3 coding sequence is TGTGCCAGCAATTCAGTATGGGGGGGGAACGAGCAGTACTTC. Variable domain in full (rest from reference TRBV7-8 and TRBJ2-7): GAGVSQSPRYKVAKRGQDVALRCDPISGHVSLFWYQQALGQGPEFLTYFQNEAQLDKSGLPSDRFFAERPEGSVSTLKIQRTQQEDSAVYLCASNSVWGGNEQYFGPGTRLTVT.